This passage covers 22 T cell receptor beta chains from one sample sequenced in a study of metastatic and nonmetastatic thyroid tumors. No treatment of any kind had been given to any patient before thyroid surgery. TCRdb re-analyzed the PCR reads through MiXCR. The table includes about 17,000 clones, about 25% detected once. Material: adjacent normal tissue. Receptors were obtained from a female donor with papillary thyroid cancer or a benign thyroid nodule (not recorded which). Some clones in this sample may be carry-over from other donors' samples.

This clone is medium-sized. The chain combines TRBV6-5 with TRBJ1-4; D unclear. The germline V gene encodes CDR1 MNHEY and CDR2 SVGAGI. Trimming removed 0 bases at V and 10 bases at J, with 6 bases between. The CDR3 is made up of 12 amino acids. CDR3 nucleotides: TGTGCCAGCAGTTACTCGCGAGGAAAACTGTTTTTT. Its protein product is CASSYSRGKLFF.

The genes are TRBV7-9 and TRBJ2-5; 7 nucleotides match TRBD2. Germline trimming cut 3 bases from V and 7 bases from J; bases unmatched to any gene: 11. In germline, CDR1 is SEHNR, CDR2 FQNEAQ (reference sequence). The CDR3 is 15 amino acids. CDR3 sequence: CASSLSGTIGGTQYF. The CDR3 DNA reads as TGTGCCAGCAGCTTGTCGGGGACTATCGGAGGGACCCAGTACTTC.

The chain recombines TRBV11-1 with TRBJ2-7; TRBD2 matches 11 bases. V was clipped by 1 base and J by 3 bases; unmatched bases: 5. Germline V gene lookup returns CDR1 SGHAT and CDR2 FQDESV (reference sequence). The CDR3 covers 16 residues. CDR3 residues: CASSLGLAGGHYEQYF. CDR3 coding DNA: TGTGCCAGCAGCTTAGGTCTAGCGGGAGGCCACTACGAGCAGTACTTC. The complete variable domain, with remaining parts taken from reference TRBV11-1 and TRBJ2-7, reads EAEVAQSPRYKITEKSQAVAFWCDPISGHATLYWYRQILGQGPELLVQFQDESVVDDSQLPKDRFSAERLKGVDSTLKIQPAELGDSAMYLCASSLGLAGGHYEQYFGPGTRLTVT.

V and J are TRBV5-1 and TRBJ1-6, with a possible D match to TRBD1 (6 bases). Germline V gene data show CDR1 as SGHRS and CDR2 as YFSETQ. This CDR3 has 15 residues. V was pared by 4 bases and J by 7 bases, with 15 bases between. This chain's CDR3 is CASSPDQGINSPLHF. For the CDR3, the DNA is TGCGCCAGCAGCCCCGACCAGGGGATAAATTCACCCCTCCACTTT.

In its sample, this clone ranks as medium-sized. J is TRBJ2-7 and V is TRBV20-1, with 7 bases fitting TRBD2. The CDR3 has 12 residues. From germline, CDR1 is DFQATT and CDR2 SNEGSKA (reference sequence). V shed 7 bases, J shed 2 bases, and the junction held 5 bases outside the gene matches. CDR3 region: CSVGSGPYEQYF. Written as DNA, the CDR3 is TGCAGTGTTGGTAGCGGGCCCTACGAGCAGTACTTC.

This clone was seen many times. J is TRBJ1-5 and V is TRBV10-3; perhaps TRBD1 as D (5 bases). The germline CDR1 and CDR2 sequences are ENHRY and SYGVKD. The V end lost 3 bases, the J end lost 4 bases, and 19 bases lay between the germline ends. The CDR3 runs to 17 residues. The CDR3 reads CAISDSTQGRGNQPQHF. CDR3 DNA sequence: TGTGCCATCAGTGACTCCACCCAGGGCCGCGGGAATCAGCCCCAGCATTTT.

This clone has only a few counts. The chain joins TRBV20-1 to TRBJ2-1, with 9 nucleotides matching TRBD2. J was trimmed by 8 bases and V by 5 bases; bases with no gene match: 7. CDR1 is DFQATT, CDR2 SNEGSKA, per germline (reference sequence). The CDR3 extends over 13 amino acids. CDR3 residues: CSAPLAGLYEQFF. In DNA, the CDR3 is TGCAGTGCTCCCCTAGCGGGACTCTATGAGCAGTTCTTC.

The chain is built from TRBV20-1 and TRBJ2-7, with D uncertain. Germline CDR1 DFQATT, CDR2 SNEGSKA (reference sequence). The CDR3 loop spans 16 amino acids. V was pared by 1 base and J by 2 bases, with 18 bases between. CDR3 DNA sequence: TGCAGTGCTAGAGTTTCTCCCCAGCGATCTACCTACGAGCAGTACTTC. Its protein is CSARVSPQRSTYEQYF.

In this sample, this clone is medium-sized (0.01 to 0.1%). V is TRBV27 and J is TRBJ2-3; a possible D gene is TRBD2 (6 bases). This CDR3 contains 12 residues. Between the trimmed V and J ends, which lost 8 bases and 2 bases, there was a span of 8 bases. CDR1 and CDR2 from the germline V gene are MNHEY and SMNVEV (reference sequence). The chain's CDR3 is CASGLPTDTQYF. DNA of the CDR3: TGTGCCAGCGGACTACCCACAGATACGCAGTATTTT.

Ten or more counts support this clone. This chain links TRBV29-1 with TRBJ1-1; no clear D. Germline CDR1 is SQVTM and CDR2 is ANQGSEA. Trimming removed 4 bases from V and 0 bases from J, with 12 bases in between. CDR3 length: 14 amino acids. CDR3 residues: CSVALSGMNTEAFF. DNA for the CDR3: TGCAGCGTTGCCCTTTCGGGAATGAACACTGAAGCTTTCTTT.

The gene calls are TRBV10-3 and TRBJ1-1; D may be TRBD1 (5 bases). Germline V gives CDR1 ENHRY, CDR2 SYGVKD. V was cut by 4 bases and J by 8 bases, with 14 bases left in between. The CDR3 covers 13 residues. CDR3 sequence (DNA): TGTGCCATCAGTGCATCCGGGGCCGGAGAAGCTTTCTTT. This codes for CAISASGAGEAFF.

Within the sample, this clone is medium-sized. DNA for the CDR3: TGTGCCATGGCCAGGGGGATTGAAGCTTTCTTT. It encodes CAMARGIEAFF. The chain recombines TRBV7-2 with TRBJ1-1; 7 bases agree with TRBD1. The germline V gene has CDR1 SGHTA and CDR2 FQGNSA. The ends lost 10 bases at V and 7 bases at J; junction bases unmatched: 6. This CDR3 region has 11 residues. Supplemented by reference TRBV7-2 and TRBJ1-1, the full variable domain reads GAGVSQSPSNKVTEKGKDVELRCDPISGHTALYWYRQSLGQGLEFLIYFQGNSAPDKSGLPSDRFSAERTGGSVSTLTIQRTQQEDSAVYLCAMARGIEAFFGQGTRLTVV.

This chain uses TRBV10-3 with TRBJ2-7, with D hard to call. CDR3 size: 11 residues. CDR1 and CDR2 (germline): ENHRY, SYGVKD. Trimming removed 0 bases at V and 7 bases at J, with 4 bases between. DNA of the CDR3: TGTGCCATCAGTGAGTCCGCAGAGCAGTACTTC. Protein sequence: CAISESAEQYF.

A note on this clone: The junction and the germline gene differ at one end; a read error may be behind it. This chain links TRBV27 with TRBJ1-4, with TRBD1 matching over 8 bases. Germline V gene data show CDR1 as MNHEY and CDR2 as SMNVEV (reference sequence). The CDR3 has 13 amino acids. CDR3 nucleotide sequence: TGTGCCAGCAGTCAGGGGGCTAAACGAAAAACTGTTTTT. Translation gives CASSQGAKRKTVF.

This clone is classed as large. The chain recombines TRBV6-2 or TRBV6-3 with TRBJ1-2; D is perhaps TRBD1 (5 bases). V was trimmed by 0 bases and J by 2 bases, leaving 10 bases between them. This CDR3 is 15 amino acids long. Germline values: CDR1 MNHEY, CDR2 SVGEGT. CDR3 sequence (DNA): TGTGCCAGCAGTTACTCGGGCAGGACAAACTATGGCTACACCTTC. Its protein is CASSYSGRTNYGYTF.

The chain joins TRBV19 to TRBJ1-1; possible D gene TRBD1, 5 bases. Germline V gene data show CDR1 as LNHDA and CDR2 as SQIVND (reference sequence). With 5 bases removed from V and 0 bases from J, the gap between germline ends came to 10 bases. The CDR3 consists of 14 residues. This chain's CDR3 is CASSLGPMNTEAFF. The CDR3 bases are TGTGCCAGTAGTTTGGGACCCATGAACACTGAAGCTTTCTTT.

With respect to this clone: One end of the junction is discordant with germline, which a read error may explain. This chain connects TRBV28 to TRBJ2-1; 8 bases match TRBD2. Germline V lookup: CDR1 MDHEN, CDR2 SYDVKM. The CDR3 runs to 15 residues. The CDR3, as DNA: TGTGCCAGCAGTATTAGCGGGAAGACCTACGATGAGCAGTTCTTC. Translating gives CASSISGKTYDEQFF.

This clone occurred many times. The rearrangement uses TRBV7-1 and TRBJ2-2; TRBD2 might be the D (6 bases). TRBV7-1 is labeled an ORF, and its function is uncertain. This CDR3 is built from 20 residues. Trimming pared 3 bases from V and 4 bases from J, leaving 27 bases between. The CDR3: CASSSQGGVRTDPITGELFF. The CDR3 nucleotides are TGTGCCAGCAGCTCGCAGGGCGGGGTCCGGACCGATCCTATCACCGGGGAGCTGTTTTTT.

The chain links TRBV14 to TRBJ2-6; D uncertain. The CDR3 extends over 15 amino acids. Trimming left V 2 bases short and J 4 bases short, with 9 bases between. Germline V gene sequence: CDR1 SGHDN, CDR2 FVKESK. The CDR3 loop is CASSQSYGGANVLTF. The CDR3 DNA follows: TGTGCCAGCAGCCAATCGTATGGCGGGGCCAACGTCCTGACTTTC.

The rearrangement links TRBV6-1 to TRBJ1-2; D possibly corresponds to TRBD1 (5 bases). CDR1 MNHNS and CDR2 SASEGT come from the germline V gene. The V end was cut by 1 base, the J end by 4 bases, with 10 bases between. The CDR3 runs to 14 residues. The CDR3 region is CASSEEGRIYGYTF. The DNA for the CDR3 is TGTGCCAGCAGTGAAGAGGGGCGGATCTATGGCTACACCTTC.

This clone was seen ten or more times. The genes are TRBV4-2 and TRBJ2-4; TRBD1 or TRBD2 may be the D gene (5 bases each). V lost 0 bases, J lost 9 bases, and 9 bases lay in between. Germline CDR1 is LGHNA and CDR2 is YNFKEQ. The CDR3 has 13 residues. CDR3 sequence (DNA): TGTGCCAGCAGCCAAGATGGGGACGGCATTCAGTACTTC. This translates into CASSQDGDGIQYF.

Regarding this clone: The junction differs from germline at one of its ends, possibly a read error. The chain links TRBV5-1 to TRBJ2-3; D gene unclear. The CDR3 contains 14 residues. Germline CDR1 and CDR2: SGHRS and YFSETQ. CDR3 sequence: CASSVDGPTDTQYF. CDR3 DNA: TGCGCCAGCAGCGTGGACGGACCCACAGATACGCAATATTTT. Full variable domain (remainder filled in from reference TRBV5-1 and TRBJ2-3): KAGVTQTPRYLIKTRGQQVTLSCSPISGHRSVSWYQQTPGQGLQFLFEYFSETQRNKGNFPGRFSGRQFSNSRSEMNVSTLELGDSALYLCASSVDGPTDTQYFGPGTRLTVL.